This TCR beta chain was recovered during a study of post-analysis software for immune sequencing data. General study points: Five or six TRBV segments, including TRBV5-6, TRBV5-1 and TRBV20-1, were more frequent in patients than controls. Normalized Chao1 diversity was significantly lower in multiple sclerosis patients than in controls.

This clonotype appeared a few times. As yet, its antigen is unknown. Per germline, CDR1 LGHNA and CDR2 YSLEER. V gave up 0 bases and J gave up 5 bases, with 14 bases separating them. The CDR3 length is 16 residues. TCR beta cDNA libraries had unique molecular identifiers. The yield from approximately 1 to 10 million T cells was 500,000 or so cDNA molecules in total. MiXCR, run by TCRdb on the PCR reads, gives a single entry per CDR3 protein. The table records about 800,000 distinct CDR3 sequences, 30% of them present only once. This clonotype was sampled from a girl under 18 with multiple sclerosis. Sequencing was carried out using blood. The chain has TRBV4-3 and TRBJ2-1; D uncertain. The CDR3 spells CASSQDSWLGHNEQFF. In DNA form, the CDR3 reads TGCGCCAGCAGCCAAGATTCATGGCTAGGCCACAATGAGCAGTTCTTC.